These 9 T cell receptor beta chains were sequenced from one sample in a study of blood T cell repertoires in COVID-19 (dated by TCRdb to the early 2020s). Library generation was performed with the immunoSEQ multiplex PCR assay. In TCRdb, the immuneACCESS table is reduced to in-frame sequences with V and J assigned. These tables do not hold every clone; where another copy was compared, an unresolved V gene accounts for under half, and the others remain unexplained. The sample contains 90,000 to 150,000 clones, around 85% of them found a single time. Under 5% of the sample is held by the ten biggest clonotypes. The sample taken for sequencing was peripheral blood. These receptors all stem from a man between 60 and 70 years old with acute or convalescent COVID-19.

The chain employs TRBV25-1 and TRBJ2-1; TRBD1 might be the D (5 bases). V was trimmed by 3 bases and J by 11 bases, leaving 11 bases between them. The CDR3 spans 12 residues. Germline V gene sequence: CDR1 MGHDK, CDR2 SYGVNS. DNA of the CDR3: TGTGCCAGCAGTGACAGGCAGGGAAAGCAGTTCTTC. This sequence encodes CASSDRQGKQFF.

This chain connects TRBV10-3 to TRBJ2-1; tentative D call: TRBD2 (6 bases). Germline V CDR1 and CDR2: ENHRY, SYGVKD. V was pared by 10 bases and J by 1 base, with 20 bases between. The CDR3 extends over 16 amino acids. The CDR3 sequence: CATTGASRGSYNEQFF. The CDR3 DNA is TGTGCCACCACGGGAGCGTCTCGGGGTTCCTACAATGAGCAGTTCTTC.

This clone was observed a single time. J is TRBJ2-1 and V is TRBV6-5, with D unresolved. This CDR3 comprises 15 residues. Trimming shortened V by 5 bases and J by 1 base, and 12 bases separated the two germline ends. Germline CDR1 reads MNHEY; CDR2 reads SVGAGI. This CDR3 is CASSQLIGSYNEQFF. The CDR3 nucleotides are TGTGCCAGCAGTCAACTCATCGGGTCCTACAATGAGCAGTTCTTC.

V and J are TRBV20-1 and TRBJ2-1, with a weak D call TRBD1 (6 bases). Per germline, CDR1 DFQATT and CDR2 SNEGSKA (reference sequence). Trimming shortened V by 3 bases and J by 6 bases, and 24 bases separated the two germline ends. The CDR3 runs 17 residues. This CDR3 reads CSASGQGLRVPRNEQFF. The CDR3 DNA follows: TGCAGTGCTAGTGGTCAGGGGTTACGCGTCCCCCGCAATGAGCAGTTCTTC.

This clone was picked up a small number of times. The chain has TRBV28 and TRBJ2-5; perhaps TRBD2 as D (6 bases). V was trimmed by 5 bases and J by 6 bases, leaving 25 bases between them. The germline V gene encodes CDR1 MDHEN and CDR2 SYDVKM. The CDR3 has 17 amino acids. The CDR3 loop reads CASSPLWRLAARKTQYF. The CDR3 nucleotides read TGTGCCAGCAGTCCGTTATGGCGGTTAGCGGCCCGGAAGACCCAGTACTTC. Full variable domain (rest looked up from reference TRBV28 and TRBJ2-5): DVKVTQSSRYLVKRTGEKVFLECVQDMDHENMFWYRQDPGLGLRLIYFSYDVKMKEKGDIPEGYSVSREKKERFSLILESASTNQTSMYLCASSPLWRLAARKTQYFGPGTRLLVL.

There are a few counts of this clone. The chain joins TRBV11-2 to TRBJ2-3; TRBD2 matches at 7 bases. The CDR3 contains 15 residues. V dropped 5 bases and J dropped 3; count of bases not matched to a gene: 8. Germline V CDR1 and CDR2: SGHAT, FQNNGV. The DNA for the CDR3 is TGTGCCAGCAGCCCGGGACTAACAATAACAGATACGCAGTATTTT. This sequence encodes CASSPGLTITDTQYF.

The chain uses TRBV11-3 and TRBJ2-2, with 10 bases aligning to TRBD2. The CDR3 length is 16 residues. Germline V gene data show CDR1 as SGHNT and CDR2 as YENEEA. Trimming at V came to 1 base and at J to 5 bases, leaving 4 bases not matched to a gene. CDR3 in DNA: TGTGCCAGCAGCTTAGCGCTAGCGGGAGTTACCGGGGAGCTGTTTTTT. This encodes CASSLALAGVTGELFF. Complete variable domain (other parts from reference TRBV11-3 and TRBJ2-2): EAGVVQSPRYKIIEKKQPVAFWCNPISGHNTLYWYLQNLGQGPELLIRYENEEAVDDSQLPKDRFSAERLKGVDSTLKIQPAELGDSAVYLCASSLALAGVTGELFFGEGSRLTVL.

The V and J genes are TRBV5-6 and TRBJ2-7; D unclear. Deletions cut 0 bases from V and 2 bases from J, with 9 bases between. From germline, CDR1 is SGHDT and CDR2 YYEEEE. The CDR3 loop spans 14 amino acids. This chain's CDR3 is CASSLGAATYEQYF. For the CDR3, the DNA is TGTGCCAGCAGCTTGGGGGCCGCTACCTACGAGCAGTACTTC.

This clone was picked up one time. V is TRBV29-1 and J is TRBJ2-5, with D tentatively TRBD2 (5 bases). Per germline, CDR1 SQVTM and CDR2 ANQGSEA. CDR3 size: 17 residues. The V gene lost 0 bases and the J gene lost 5 bases, with 22 bases spanning the gap. The DNA for the CDR3 is TGCAGCGTTGAAGATGGAACGGGGAAGGAACTTGCGGAGACCCAGTACTTC. Translated: CSVEDGTGKELAETQYF.